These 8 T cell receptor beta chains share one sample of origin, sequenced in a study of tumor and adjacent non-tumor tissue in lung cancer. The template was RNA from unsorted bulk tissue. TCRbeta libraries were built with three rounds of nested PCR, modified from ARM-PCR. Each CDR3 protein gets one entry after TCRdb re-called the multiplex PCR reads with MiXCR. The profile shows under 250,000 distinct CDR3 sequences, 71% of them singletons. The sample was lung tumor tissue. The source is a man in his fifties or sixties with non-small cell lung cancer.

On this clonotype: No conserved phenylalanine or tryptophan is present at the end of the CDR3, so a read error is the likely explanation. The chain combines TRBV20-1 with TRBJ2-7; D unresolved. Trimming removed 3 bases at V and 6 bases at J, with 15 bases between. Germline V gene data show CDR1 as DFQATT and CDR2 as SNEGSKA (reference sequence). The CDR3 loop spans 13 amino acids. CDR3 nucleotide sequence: TGCAGTGCTAGTACGGGTTTCTTGGGCGAGCAGTACTAC. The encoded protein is CSASTGFLGEQYY.

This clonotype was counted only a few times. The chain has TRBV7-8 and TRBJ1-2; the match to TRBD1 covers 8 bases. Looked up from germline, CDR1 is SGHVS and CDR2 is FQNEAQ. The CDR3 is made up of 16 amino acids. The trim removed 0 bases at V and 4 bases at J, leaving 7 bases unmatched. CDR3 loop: CASSLAPGQGLYGYTF. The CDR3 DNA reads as TGTGCCAGCAGCTTAGCCCCCGGACAGGGCCTCTATGGCTACACCTTC.

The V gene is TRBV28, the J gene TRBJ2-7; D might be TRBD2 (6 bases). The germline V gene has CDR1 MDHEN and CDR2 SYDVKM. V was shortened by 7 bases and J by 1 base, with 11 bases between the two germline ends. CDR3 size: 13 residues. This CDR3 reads CASTGTPSYEQYF. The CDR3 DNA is TGTGCCAGCACCGGGACTCCTTCCTACGAGCAGTACTTC.

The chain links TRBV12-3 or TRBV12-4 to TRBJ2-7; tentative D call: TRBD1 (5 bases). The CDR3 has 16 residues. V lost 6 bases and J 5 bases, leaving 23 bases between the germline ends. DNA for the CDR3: TGTGCCAGCAGCACTGGCGTGGTCAGGGAAAGAGACGAGCAGTACTTC. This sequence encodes CASSTGVVRERDEQYF.

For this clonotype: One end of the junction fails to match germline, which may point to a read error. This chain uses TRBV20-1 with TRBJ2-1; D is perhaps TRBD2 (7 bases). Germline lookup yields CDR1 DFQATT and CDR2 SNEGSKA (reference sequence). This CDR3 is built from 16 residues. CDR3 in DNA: TGCAATGCTAGAGTCTTCGCGGGGGCAACCTACAATGAGCAGTTCTTC. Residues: CNARVFAGATYNEQFF.

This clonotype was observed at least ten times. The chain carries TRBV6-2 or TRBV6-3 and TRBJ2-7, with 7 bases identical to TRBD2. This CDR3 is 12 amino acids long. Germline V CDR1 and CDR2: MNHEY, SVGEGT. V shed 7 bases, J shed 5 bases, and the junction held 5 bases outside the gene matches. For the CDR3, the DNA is TGTGCCAGCAACCGGGCGGGGGACGAGCAGTACTTC. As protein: CASNRAGDEQYF.

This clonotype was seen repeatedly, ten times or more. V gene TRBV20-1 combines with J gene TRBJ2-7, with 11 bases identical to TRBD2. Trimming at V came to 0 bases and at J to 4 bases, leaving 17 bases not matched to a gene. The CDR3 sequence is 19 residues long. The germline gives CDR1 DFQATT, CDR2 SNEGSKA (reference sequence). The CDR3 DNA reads TGCAGTGCTAGAGATCGCGAGTCTTTAACTAGCGGGAGAATTTACGAGCAGTACTTC. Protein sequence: CSARDRESLTSGRIYEQYF.

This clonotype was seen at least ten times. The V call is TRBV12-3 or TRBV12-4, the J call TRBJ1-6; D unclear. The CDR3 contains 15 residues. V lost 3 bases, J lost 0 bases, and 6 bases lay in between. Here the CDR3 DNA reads TGTGCCAGCAGTTTTGGGAGCTCCTATAATTCACCCCTCCACTTT. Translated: CASSFGSSYNSPLHF.